This TCR beta chain was profiled in a study of blood T cell repertoires in COVID-19. Overall study: Samples came from the United States, Italy and Spain, spanning acute and convalescent COVID-19. In each case, the material was cDNA or gDNA derived from T cells, B-cell-depleted T cells, or PBMCs.

Unmatched junction bases numbered 5, after V lost 4 bases and J lost 4 bases. The CDR3 is made up of 15 amino acids. Per the germline V gene, CDR1 is PRHDT and CDR2 is FYEKMQ (reference sequence). Study processing details: Amplified reference gene primers provided the basis for estimating nucleated cell counts. Generated by immunoSEQ multiplex PCR, the TCRdb table keeps only in-frame clones and is missing some. D and trimming were read from the DNA, whereas the V and J calls and clone size are those reported in that table. This repertoire shows nearly 60,000 clones, around 85% found once; its top ten account for roughly 4.5%.

This TCR was recovered from a man between 40 and 49 years old with active COVID-19. The chain links TRBV13 to TRBJ2-2; 8 bases align to TRBD1. Specimen: peripheral blood. CDR3 protein: CASSSTGGSTGELFF. The CDR3 DNA reads as TGTGCCAGCAGCTCAACAGGGGGGTCCACCGGGGAGCTGTTTTTT.